This T cell receptor beta chain was recovered during a study of CD4 T cell repertoires in COVID-19. Study-wide context: Relabeled CFSE-low cells, IL-2-expanded for about nine days, met spikes from other coronaviruses.

The memory T cells were sequenced right after ex vivo isolation, without culture. Trimming removed 6 bases at V and 7 bases at J, with 21 bases between. Germline CDR1 reads MRHNA; CDR2 reads SNTAGT. There are 15 residues in the CDR3. Sequenced by immunoSEQ multiplex PCR; TCRdb stores in-frame clones only, minus some. The table lists about 22,000 clones, around 86% of them singletons. The V gene is TRBV6-4, the J gene TRBJ1-2, with D uncertain. The receptor was isolated from a human donor who had COVID-19. The material sequenced was central memory CD4+ T cells from blood, taken before the COVID-19 pandemic. The CDR3 protein is CASSREQSVGGGYTF. CDR3 nucleotides: TGTGCCAGCAGCCGGGAACAGAGCGTGGGAGGTGGCTACACCTTC.